This T cell receptor (beta chain) appears in the sequencing data of a study of T cells after yellow fever vaccination. Overall study context: Preparation used SMART-Seq v4 Ultra Low Input for the low-cell-number fractions.

TCRdb re-called the 5' RACE reads through MiXCR, storing one row per CDR3 protein. This sample has around 60,000 distinct CDR3 sequences, with around 6.2% found just once. Broader study findings: Subsequent booster samples again held most clones from primary vaccination (less than 98% CD4, roughly 91% CD8). Abundant contaminating clonotypes from the bulk population could appear in FACS-sorted repertoires.

The clonotype comes from a man younger than 35 who received the YFV17D yellow fever vaccine. Sequenced here: PBMCs, either bulk or a sorted T-cell subset (CD4+, CD8+, memory, or dextramer-sorted; not recorded which), sampled on the day of the yellow fever booster vaccination.

The CDR3 sequence is CASSQGGLSGPLHF. As DNA, the CDR3 is TGCGCCAGCAGCCAAGGGGGACTCTCCGGGCCCCTCCACTTT. The chain links TRBV4-3 to TRBJ1-6; possible D gene TRBD1, 5 bases. V was cut by 1 base and J by 13 bases, with 14 bases left in between. Germline CDR1 reads LGHNA; CDR2 reads YSLEER. This CDR3 contains 14 residues.